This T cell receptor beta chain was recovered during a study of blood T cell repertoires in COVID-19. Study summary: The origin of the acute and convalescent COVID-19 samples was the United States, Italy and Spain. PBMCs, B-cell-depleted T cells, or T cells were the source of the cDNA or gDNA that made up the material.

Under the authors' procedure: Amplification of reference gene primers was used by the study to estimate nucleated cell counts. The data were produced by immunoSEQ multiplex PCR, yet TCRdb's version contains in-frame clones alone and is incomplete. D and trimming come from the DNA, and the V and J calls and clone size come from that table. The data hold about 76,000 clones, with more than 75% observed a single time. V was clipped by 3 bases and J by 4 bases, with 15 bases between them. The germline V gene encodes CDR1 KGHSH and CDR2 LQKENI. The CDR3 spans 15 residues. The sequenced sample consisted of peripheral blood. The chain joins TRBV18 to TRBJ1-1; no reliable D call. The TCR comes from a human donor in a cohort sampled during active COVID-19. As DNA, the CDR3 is TGTGCCAGCTCACCTTCTTATATGCGAGGCACTGAAGCTTTCTTT. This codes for CASSPSYMRGTEAFF.